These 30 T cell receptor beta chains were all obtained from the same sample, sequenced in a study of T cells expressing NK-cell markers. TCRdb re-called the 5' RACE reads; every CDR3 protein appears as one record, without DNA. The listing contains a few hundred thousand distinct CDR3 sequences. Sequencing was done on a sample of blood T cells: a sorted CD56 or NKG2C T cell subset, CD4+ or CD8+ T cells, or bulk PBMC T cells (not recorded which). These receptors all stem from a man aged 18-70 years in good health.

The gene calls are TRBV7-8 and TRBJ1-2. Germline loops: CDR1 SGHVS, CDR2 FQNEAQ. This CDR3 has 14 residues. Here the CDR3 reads CASSLLRDGYGYTF. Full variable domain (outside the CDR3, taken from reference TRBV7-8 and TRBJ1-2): GAGVSQSPRYKVAKRGQDVALRCDPISGHVSLFWYQQALGQGPEFLTYFQNEAQLDKSGLPSDRFFAERPEGSVSTLKIQRTQQEDSAVYLCASSLLRDGYGYTFGSGTRLTVV.

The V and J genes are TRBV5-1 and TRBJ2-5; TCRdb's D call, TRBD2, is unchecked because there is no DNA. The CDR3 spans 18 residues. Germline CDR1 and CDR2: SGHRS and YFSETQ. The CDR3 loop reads CASSNGLAGGGIAETQYF.

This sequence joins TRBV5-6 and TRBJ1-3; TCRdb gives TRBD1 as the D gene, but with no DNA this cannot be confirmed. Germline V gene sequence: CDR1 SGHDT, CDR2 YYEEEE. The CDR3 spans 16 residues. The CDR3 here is CASSLLTGRSGNTIYF. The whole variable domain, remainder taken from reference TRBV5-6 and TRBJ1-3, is DAGVTQSPTHLIKTRGQQVTLRCSPKSGHDTVSWYQQALGQGPQFIFQYYEEEERQRGNFPDRFSGHQFPNYSSELNVNALLLGDSALYLCASSLLTGRSGNTIYFGEGSWLTVV.

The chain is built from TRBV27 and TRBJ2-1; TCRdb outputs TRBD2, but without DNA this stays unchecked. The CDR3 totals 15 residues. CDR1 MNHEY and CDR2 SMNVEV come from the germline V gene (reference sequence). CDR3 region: CASSLLRGGTNEQFF.

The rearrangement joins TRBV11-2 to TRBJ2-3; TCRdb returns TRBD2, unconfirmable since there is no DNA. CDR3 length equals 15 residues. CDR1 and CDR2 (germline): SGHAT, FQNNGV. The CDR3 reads CASNLLAGGTDTQYF. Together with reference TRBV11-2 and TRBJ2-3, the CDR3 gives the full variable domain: EAGVAQSPRYKIIEKRQSVAFWCNPISGHATLYWYQQILGQGPKLLIQFQNNGVVDDSQLPKDRFSAERLKGVDSTLKIQPAKLEDSAVYLCASNLLAGGTDTQYFGPGTRLTVL.

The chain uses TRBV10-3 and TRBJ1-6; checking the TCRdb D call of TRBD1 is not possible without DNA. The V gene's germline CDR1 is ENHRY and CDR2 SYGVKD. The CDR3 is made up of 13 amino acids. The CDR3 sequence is CAIKGTGNSPLHF.

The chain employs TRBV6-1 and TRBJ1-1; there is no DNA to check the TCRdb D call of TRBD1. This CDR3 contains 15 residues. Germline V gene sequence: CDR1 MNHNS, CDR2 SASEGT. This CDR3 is CASSPRGPQNTEAFF.

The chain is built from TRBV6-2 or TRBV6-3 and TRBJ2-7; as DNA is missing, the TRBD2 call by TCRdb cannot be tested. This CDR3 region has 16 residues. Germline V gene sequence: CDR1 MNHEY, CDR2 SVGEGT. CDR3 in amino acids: CASSGDRTSWTYEQYF.

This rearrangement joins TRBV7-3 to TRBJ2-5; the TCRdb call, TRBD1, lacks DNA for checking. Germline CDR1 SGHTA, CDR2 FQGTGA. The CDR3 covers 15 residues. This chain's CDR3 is CASSSSRGTEETQYF.

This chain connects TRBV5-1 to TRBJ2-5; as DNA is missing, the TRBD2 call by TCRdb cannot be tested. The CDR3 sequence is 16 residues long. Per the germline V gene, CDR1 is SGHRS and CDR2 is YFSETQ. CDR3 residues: CASSYLGGPPQETQYF.

CDR3 sequence: CASSPPLLAGGQETQYF. The rearrangement uses TRBV18 and TRBJ2-5; TCRdb's D call of TRBD2 is untestable without DNA. This CDR3 is built from 17 residues. Germline lookup yields CDR1 KGHSH and CDR2 LQKENI.

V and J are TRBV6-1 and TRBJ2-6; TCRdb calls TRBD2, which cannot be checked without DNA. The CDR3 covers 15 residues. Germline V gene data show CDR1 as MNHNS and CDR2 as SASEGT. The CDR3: CATLRGSSGANVLTF.

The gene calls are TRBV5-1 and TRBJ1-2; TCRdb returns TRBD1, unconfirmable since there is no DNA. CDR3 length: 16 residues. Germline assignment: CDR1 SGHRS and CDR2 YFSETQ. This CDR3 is CASSLGPLGDGYGYTF.

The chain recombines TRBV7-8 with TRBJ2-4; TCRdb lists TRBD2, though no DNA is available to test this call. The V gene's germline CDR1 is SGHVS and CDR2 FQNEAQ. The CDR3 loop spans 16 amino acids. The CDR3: CASSPIIASGKNIQYF.

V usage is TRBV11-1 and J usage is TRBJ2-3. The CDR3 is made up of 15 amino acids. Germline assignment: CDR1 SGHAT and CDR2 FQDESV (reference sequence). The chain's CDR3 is CASSTQPRTSDTQYF.

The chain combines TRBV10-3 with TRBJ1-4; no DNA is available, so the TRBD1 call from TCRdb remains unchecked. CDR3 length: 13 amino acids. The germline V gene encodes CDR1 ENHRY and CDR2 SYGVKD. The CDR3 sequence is CASSGGTNEKLFF.

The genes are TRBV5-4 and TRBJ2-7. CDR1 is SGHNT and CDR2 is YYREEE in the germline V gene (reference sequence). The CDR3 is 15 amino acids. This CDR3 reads CASSLSRQGVHEQYF.

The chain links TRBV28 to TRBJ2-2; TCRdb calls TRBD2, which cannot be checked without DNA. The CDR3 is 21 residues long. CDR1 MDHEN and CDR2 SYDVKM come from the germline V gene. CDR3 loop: CASSSPFPEGLAGGPSGELFF.

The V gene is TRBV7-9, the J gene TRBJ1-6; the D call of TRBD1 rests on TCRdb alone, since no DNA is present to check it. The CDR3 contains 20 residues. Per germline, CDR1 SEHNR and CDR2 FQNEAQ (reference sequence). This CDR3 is CASSFFWLRAKGSYNSPLHF.

The CDR3 here is CASSLWDNEQFF. This rearrangement joins TRBV5-1 to TRBJ2-1. CDR3 length: 12 amino acids. CDR1 and CDR2 (germline): SGHRS, YFSETQ.

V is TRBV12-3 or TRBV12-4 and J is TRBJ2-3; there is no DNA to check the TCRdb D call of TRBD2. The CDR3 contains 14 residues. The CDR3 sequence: CASTLGRTTDTQYF.

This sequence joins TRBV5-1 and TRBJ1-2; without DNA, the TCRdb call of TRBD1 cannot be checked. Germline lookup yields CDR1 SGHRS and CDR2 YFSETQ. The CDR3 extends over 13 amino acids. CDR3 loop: CASLGQGRVGYTF.

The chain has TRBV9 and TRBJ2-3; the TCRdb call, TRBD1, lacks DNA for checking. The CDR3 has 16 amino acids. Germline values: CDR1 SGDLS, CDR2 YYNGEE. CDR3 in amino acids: CASSVDQGMSTDTQYF.

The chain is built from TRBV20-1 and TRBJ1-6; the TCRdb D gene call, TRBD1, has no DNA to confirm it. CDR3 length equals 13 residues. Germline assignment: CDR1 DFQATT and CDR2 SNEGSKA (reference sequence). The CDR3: CSALWGGNSPLHF.

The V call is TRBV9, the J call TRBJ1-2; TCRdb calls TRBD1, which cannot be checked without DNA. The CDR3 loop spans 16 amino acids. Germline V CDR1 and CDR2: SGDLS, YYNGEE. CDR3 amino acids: CASSVFGSGRDYGYTF.

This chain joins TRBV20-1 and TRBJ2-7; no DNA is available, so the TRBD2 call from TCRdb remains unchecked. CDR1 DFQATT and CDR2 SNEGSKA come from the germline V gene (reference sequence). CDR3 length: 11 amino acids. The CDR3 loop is CSARTRSEQYF.

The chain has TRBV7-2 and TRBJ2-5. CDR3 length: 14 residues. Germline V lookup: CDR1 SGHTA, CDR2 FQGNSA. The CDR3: CASSFYGGGETQYF. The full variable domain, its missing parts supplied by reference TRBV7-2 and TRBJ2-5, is GAGVSQSPSNKVTEKGKDVELRCDPISGHTALYWYRQSLGQGLEFLIYFQGNSAPDKSGLPSDRFSAERTGGSVSTLTIQRTQQEDSAVYLCASSFYGGGETQYFGPGTRLLVL.

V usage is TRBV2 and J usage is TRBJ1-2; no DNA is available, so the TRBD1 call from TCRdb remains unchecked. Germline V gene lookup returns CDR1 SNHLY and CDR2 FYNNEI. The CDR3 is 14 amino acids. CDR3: CASSNRGSNYGYTF.

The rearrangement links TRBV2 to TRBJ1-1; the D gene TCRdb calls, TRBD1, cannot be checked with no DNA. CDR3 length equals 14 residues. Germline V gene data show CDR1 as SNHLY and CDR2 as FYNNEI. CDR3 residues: CASSGGRVDTEAFF.

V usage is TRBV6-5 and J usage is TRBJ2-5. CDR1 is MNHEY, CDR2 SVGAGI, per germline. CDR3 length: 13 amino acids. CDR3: CASSYAGKRSQYF.